These 10 T cell receptor beta chains share one sample of origin, sequenced in a study of CD8 T cells in Susac syndrome. RNA, at about 0.5 to 1 ug, was reverse transcribed with random hexamers. From the immunoSEQ multiplex PCR reads, TCRdb called clonotypes with MiXCR, one entry per CDR3 protein. This sample has 90,000 to 150,000 distinct CDR3 sequences; around 95% occur once, and the top ten carry roughly 0.095%. The specimen sequenced was CD4+ T cells from PBMCs. All receptors come from a human donor in good health.

This chain joins TRBV28 and TRBJ2-4, with a weak D call TRBD2 (6 bases). The CDR3 has 13 residues. Germline V gene sequence: CDR1 MDHEN, CDR2 SYDVKM. The ends were cut back, 11 bases at V and 3 bases at J, with 14 bases in the middle. CDR3 amino acids: CASEVGGKNIQYF. The CDR3 nucleotides are TGTGCCTCAGAGGTGGGGGGCAAAAACATTCAGTACTTC.

This clonotype was detected once. The chain uses TRBV6-5 and TRBJ2-7; 10 bases are a match to TRBD2. In germline, CDR1 is MNHEY, CDR2 SVGAGI. The trim removed 4 bases at V and 0 bases at J, leaving 6 bases unmatched. This CDR3 spans 16 amino acids. In DNA form, the CDR3 reads TGTGCCAGCAGTTTGAGCCCTAGCGGGAGCTCCTACGAGCAGTACTTC. Protein product: CASSLSPSGSSYEQYF.

V gene TRBV11-2 combines with J gene TRBJ2-7; 13 nucleotides match TRBD2. V was clipped by 1 base and J by 3 bases; unmatched bases: 6. Germline V CDR1 and CDR2: SGHAT, FQNNGV. The CDR3 extends over 17 amino acids. The chain's CDR3 is CASSLGWTSGRNYEQYF. CDR3 coding DNA: TGTGCCAGCAGCTTAGGCTGGACTAGCGGGAGAAACTACGAGCAGTACTTC.

V gene TRBV7-9 combines with J gene TRBJ1-5; 8 bases agree with TRBD1. The length of the CDR3 is 15 residues. The germline V gene has CDR1 SEHNR and CDR2 FQNEAQ (reference sequence). V shed 1 base, J shed 6 bases, and the junction held 5 bases outside the gene matches. For the CDR3, the DNA is TGTGCCAGCAGCTTAGAAGGACAGGGAAGTCAGCCCCAGCATTTT. Translated, it gives CASSLEGQGSQPQHF. The full variable domain, rest sourced from reference TRBV7-9 and TRBJ1-5, is DTGVSQNPRHKITKRGQNVTFRCDPISEHNRLYWYRQTLGQGPEFLTYFQNEAQLEKSRLLSDRFSAERPKGSFSTLEIQRTEQGDSAMYLCASSLEGQGSQPQHFGDGTRLSIL.

V is TRBV3-1 and J is TRBJ2-1, with a weak D call TRBD2 (5 bases). The CDR3 contains 15 residues. Per the germline V gene, CDR1 is LGHDT and CDR2 is YNNKEL (reference sequence). Trimming removed 0 bases at V and 1 base at J, with 7 bases between. The CDR3: CASSQDTGSYNEQFF. In DNA form, the CDR3 reads TGTGCCAGCAGCCAAGATACGGGGTCCTACAATGAGCAGTTCTTC.

This clonotype has just one count. The chain carries TRBV2 and TRBJ1-2; perhaps TRBD1 as D (5 bases). V was trimmed by 6 bases and J by 0 bases, leaving 11 bases between them. The CDR3 has 14 residues. From germline, CDR1 is SNHLY and CDR2 FYNNEI. The CDR3 DNA reads TGTGCCAGCAGGTTGACAGTAACTAACTATGGCTACACCTTC. Its translation is CASRLTVTNYGYTF.

V usage is TRBV2 and J usage is TRBJ2-3; TRBD1 matches 10 bases. The J segment lost 2 bases and the V segment lost 4 bases, leaving 0 bases of the junction unmatched. The CDR3 length is 14 residues. The V gene's germline CDR1 is SNHLY and CDR2 FYNNEI. CDR3 in DNA: TGTGCCAGCAGTGGACAGGGGGCCACAGATACGCAGTATTTT. Residues: CASSGQGATDTQYF.

V is TRBV28 and J is TRBJ2-5, with D maybe TRBD1 (6 bases). The CDR3 contains 14 residues. Germline V gives CDR1 MDHEN, CDR2 SYDVKM. Trimming left V 5 bases short and J 2 bases short, with 12 bases between. The CDR3 DNA is TGTGCCAGCAGTCATTTCAGGGGTCAAGAGACCCAGTACTTC. Protein product: CASSHFRGQETQYF.

This clonotype was seen just once. The V gene is TRBV12-3 or TRBV12-4, the J gene TRBJ1-4, with D perhaps matching TRBD1 (5 bases). The CDR3 is made up of 14 amino acids. V was pared by 4 bases and J by 0 bases, with 6 bases between. In DNA form, the CDR3 reads TGTGCCAGCAGTTCAGGGCCAACTAATGAAAAACTGTTTTTT. The encoded protein is CASSSGPTNEKLFF.

The chain is built from TRBV29-1 and TRBJ1-1; 7 bases are a match to TRBD1. The CDR3 extends over 16 amino acids. Germline CDR1 and CDR2: SQVTM and ANQGSEA. The trim removed 7 bases at V and 0 bases at J, leaving 14 bases unmatched. CDR3 residues: CSADEDRDSMNTEAFF. CDR3 nucleotide sequence: TGCAGCGCCGATGAAGACAGGGATTCTATGAACACTGAAGCTTTCTTT.